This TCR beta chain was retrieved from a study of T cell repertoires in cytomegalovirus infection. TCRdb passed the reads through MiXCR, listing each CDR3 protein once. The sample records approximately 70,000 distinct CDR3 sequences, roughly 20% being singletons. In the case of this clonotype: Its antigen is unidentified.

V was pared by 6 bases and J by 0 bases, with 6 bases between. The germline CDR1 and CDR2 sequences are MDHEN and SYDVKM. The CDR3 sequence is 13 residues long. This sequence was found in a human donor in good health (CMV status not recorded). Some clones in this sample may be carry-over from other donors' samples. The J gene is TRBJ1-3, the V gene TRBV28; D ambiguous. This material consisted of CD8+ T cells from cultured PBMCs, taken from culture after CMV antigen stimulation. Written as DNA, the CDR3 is TGTGCCAGCAGCGTCTCCTCTGGAAACACCATATATTTT. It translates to CASSVSSGNTIYF.